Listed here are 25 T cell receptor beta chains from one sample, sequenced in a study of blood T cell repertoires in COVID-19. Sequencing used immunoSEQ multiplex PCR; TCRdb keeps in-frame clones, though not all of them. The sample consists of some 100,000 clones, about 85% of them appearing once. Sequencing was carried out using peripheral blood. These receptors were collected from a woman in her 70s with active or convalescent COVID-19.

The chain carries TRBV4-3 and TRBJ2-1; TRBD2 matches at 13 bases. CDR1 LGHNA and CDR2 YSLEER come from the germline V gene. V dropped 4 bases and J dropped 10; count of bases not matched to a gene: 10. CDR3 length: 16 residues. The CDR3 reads CASSPLPGTSGAEQFF. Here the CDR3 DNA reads TGCGCCAGCAGCCCCCTTCCCGGGACTAGCGGGGCGGAGCAGTTCTTC.

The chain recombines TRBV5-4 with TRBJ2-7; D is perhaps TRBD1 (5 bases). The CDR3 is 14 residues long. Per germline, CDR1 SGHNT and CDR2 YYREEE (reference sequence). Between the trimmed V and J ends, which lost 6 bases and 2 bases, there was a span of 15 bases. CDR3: CASTVDSNTYEQYF. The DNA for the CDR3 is TGTGCCAGCACTGTTGACAGCAACACCTACGAGCAGTACTTC.

CDR3 sequence reads: CASSPDSPPQYF. In DNA form, the CDR3 reads TGTGCCAGCAGCCCGGACTCCCCCCCTCAGTACTTC. The rearrangement links TRBV7-2 to TRBJ2-4; possible D gene TRBD2, 5 bases. Per germline, CDR1 SGHTA and CDR2 FQGNSA. Trimming pared 5 bases from V and 12 bases from J, leaving 14 bases between. The CDR3 runs to 12 residues.

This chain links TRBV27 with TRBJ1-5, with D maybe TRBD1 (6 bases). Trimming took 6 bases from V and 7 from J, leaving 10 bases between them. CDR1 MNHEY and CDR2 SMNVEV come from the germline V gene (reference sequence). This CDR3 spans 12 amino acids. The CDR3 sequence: CASRSQGQPQHF. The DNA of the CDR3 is TGTGCCAGCAGGTCACAGGGACAGCCCCAGCATTTT.

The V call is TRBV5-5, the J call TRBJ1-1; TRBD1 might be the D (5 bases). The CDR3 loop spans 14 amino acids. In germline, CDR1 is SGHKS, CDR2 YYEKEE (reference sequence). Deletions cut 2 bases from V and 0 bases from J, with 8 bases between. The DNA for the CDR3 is TGTGCCAGCAGCTTAGACAGTTTGAACACTGAAGCTTTCTTT. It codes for CASSLDSLNTEAFF.

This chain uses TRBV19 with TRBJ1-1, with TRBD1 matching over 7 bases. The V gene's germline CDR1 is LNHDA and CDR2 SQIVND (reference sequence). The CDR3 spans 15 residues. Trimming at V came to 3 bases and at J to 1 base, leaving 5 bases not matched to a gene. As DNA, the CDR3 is TGTGCCAGTAGTATTGCCGGGACAGAGAACACTGAAGCTTTCTTT. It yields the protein CASSIAGTENTEAFF.

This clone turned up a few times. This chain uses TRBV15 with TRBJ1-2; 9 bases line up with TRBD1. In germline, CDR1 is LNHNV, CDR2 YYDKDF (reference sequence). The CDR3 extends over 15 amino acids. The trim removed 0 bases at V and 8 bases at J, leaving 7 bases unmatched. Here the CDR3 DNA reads TGTGCCACCAGCAGAGATCTGGGACAGGGTGGAGGCTACACCTTC. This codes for CATSRDLGQGGGYTF. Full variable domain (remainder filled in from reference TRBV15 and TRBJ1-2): DAMVIQNPRYQVTQFGKPVTLSCSQTLNHNVMYWYQQKSSQAPKLLFHYYDKDFNNEADTPDNFQSRRPNTSFCFLDIRSPGLGDTAMYLCATSRDLGQGGGYTFGSGTRLTVV.

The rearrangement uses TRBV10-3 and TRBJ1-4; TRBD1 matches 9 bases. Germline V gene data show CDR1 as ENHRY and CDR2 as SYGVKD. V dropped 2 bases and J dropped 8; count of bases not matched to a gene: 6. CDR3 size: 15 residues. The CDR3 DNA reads TGTGCCATCAGTGAGACGGACAGGGGAACGGAAAAACTGTTTTTT. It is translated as CAISETDRGTEKLFF.

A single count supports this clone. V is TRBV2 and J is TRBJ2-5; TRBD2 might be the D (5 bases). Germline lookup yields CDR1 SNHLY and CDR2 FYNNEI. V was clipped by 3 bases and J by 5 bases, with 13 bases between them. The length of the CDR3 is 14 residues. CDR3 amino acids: CASSDLVGVETQYF. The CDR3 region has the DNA TGTGCCAGCAGTGATCTTGTGGGAGTTGAGACCCAGTACTTC.

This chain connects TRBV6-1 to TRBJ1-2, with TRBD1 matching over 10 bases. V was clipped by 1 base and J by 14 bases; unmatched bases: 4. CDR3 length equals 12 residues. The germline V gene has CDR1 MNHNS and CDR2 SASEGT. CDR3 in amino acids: CASSEVWTGGTF. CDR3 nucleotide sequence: TGTGCCAGCAGTGAAGTCTGGACAGGGGGAACCTTC.

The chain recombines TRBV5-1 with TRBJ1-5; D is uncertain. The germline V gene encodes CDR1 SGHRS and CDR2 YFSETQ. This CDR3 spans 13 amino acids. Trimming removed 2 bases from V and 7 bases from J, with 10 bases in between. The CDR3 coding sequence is TGCGCCAGCAGCTTCGAGGGAACACAGCCCCAGCATTTT. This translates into CASSFEGTQPQHF.

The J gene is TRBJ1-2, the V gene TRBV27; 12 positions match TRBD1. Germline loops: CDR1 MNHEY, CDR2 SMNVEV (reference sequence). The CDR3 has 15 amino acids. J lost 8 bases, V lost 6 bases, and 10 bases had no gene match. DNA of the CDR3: TGTGCCAGCAGAGCCGGGACAGGGGGCGGTTGGGGCTACACCTTC. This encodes CASRAGTGGGWGYTF.

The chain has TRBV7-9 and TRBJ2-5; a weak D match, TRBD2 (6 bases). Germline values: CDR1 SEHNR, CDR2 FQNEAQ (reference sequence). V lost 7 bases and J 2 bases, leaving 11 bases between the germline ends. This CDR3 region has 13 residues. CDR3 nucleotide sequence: TGTGCCAGCACCCCGGGGGTTCAAGAGACCCAGTACTTC. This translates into CASTPGVQETQYF.

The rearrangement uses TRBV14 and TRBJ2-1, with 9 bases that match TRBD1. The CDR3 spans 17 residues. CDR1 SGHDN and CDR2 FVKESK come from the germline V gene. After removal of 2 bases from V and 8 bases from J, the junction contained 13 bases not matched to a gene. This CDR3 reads CASSQNLPGQGPYEQFF. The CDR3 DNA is TGTGCCAGCAGCCAAAATCTCCCGGGACAGGGTCCTTATGAGCAGTTCTTC.

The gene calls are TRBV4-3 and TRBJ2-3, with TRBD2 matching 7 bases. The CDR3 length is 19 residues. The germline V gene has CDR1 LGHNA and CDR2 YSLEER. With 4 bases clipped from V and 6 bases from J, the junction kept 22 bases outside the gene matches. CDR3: CASSPSGQRGPKAVDTQYF. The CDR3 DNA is TGCGCCAGCAGCCCCTCGGGCCAGCGGGGACCCAAGGCTGTTGATACGCAGTATTTT.

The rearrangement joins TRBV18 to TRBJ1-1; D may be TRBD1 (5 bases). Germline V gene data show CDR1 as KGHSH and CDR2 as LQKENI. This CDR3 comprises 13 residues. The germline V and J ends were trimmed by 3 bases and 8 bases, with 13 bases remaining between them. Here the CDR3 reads CASSPANDREAFF. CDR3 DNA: TGTGCCAGCTCACCGGCAAACGACAGAGAAGCTTTCTTT.

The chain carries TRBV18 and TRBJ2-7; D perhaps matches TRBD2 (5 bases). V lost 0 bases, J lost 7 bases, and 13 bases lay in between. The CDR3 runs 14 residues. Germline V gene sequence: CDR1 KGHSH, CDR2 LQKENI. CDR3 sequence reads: CASSPPASPGEQYF. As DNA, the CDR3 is TGTGCCAGCTCACCACCTGCGTCCCCGGGAGAGCAGTACTTC.

The CDR3 coding sequence is TGTGCCAGCAGACTACGGCAGGGCCCGGGTGAGCAGTTCTTC. Protein sequence: CASRLRQGPGEQFF. The chain uses TRBV6-5 and TRBJ2-1; tentative D call: TRBD1 (5 bases). The germline gives CDR1 MNHEY, CDR2 SVGAGI. V was trimmed by 6 bases and J by 9 bases, leaving 18 bases between them. The CDR3 has 14 residues.

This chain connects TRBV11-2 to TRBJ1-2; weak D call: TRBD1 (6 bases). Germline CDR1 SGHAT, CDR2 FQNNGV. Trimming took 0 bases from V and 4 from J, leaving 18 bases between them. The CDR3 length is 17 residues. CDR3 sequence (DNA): TGTGCCAGCAGCTTAGATCGCCCAAGGGGGGGAGCCTATGGCTACACCTTC. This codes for CASSLDRPRGGAYGYTF.

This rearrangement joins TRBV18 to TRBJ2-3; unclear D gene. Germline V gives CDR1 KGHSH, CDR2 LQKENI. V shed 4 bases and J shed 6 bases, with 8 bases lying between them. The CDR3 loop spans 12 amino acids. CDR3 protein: CASSLKEDTQYF. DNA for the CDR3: TGTGCCAGCTCACTTAAGGAGGATACGCAGTATTTT.

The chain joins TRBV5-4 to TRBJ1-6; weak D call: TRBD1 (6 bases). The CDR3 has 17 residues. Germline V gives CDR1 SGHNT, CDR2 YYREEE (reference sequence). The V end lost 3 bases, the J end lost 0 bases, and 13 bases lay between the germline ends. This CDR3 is CASSSPDSSSYNSPLHF. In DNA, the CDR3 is TGTGCCAGCAGCTCCCCGGACAGTAGCTCCTATAATTCACCCCTCCACTTT. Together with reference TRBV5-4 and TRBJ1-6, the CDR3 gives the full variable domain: ETGVTQSPTHLIKTRGQQVTLRCSSQSGHNTVSWYQQALGQGPQFIFQYYREEENGRGNFPPRFSGLQFPNYSSELNVNALELDDSALYLCASSSPDSSSYNSPLHFGNGTRLTVT.

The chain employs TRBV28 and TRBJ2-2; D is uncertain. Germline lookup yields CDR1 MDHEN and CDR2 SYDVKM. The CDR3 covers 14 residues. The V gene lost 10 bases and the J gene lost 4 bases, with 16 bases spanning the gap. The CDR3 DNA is TGTGCCACCAGAGAGGCACCACGCACCGGGGAGCTGTTTTTT. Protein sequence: CATREAPRTGELFF.

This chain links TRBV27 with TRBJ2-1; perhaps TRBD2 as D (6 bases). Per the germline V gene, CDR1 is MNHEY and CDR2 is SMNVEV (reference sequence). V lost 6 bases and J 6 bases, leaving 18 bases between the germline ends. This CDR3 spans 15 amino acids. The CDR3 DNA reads TGTGCCAGCAGCCCGTGGGGCGGGACCTCCAATGAGCAGTTCTTC. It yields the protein CASSPWGGTSNEQFF.

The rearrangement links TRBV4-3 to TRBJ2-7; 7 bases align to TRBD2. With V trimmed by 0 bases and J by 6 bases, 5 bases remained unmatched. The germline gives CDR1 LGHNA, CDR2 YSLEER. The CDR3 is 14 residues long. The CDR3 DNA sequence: TGCGCCAGCAGCCAAGAGTACCTAGCGGCCGAGCAGTACTTC. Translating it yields CASSQEYLAAEQYF.

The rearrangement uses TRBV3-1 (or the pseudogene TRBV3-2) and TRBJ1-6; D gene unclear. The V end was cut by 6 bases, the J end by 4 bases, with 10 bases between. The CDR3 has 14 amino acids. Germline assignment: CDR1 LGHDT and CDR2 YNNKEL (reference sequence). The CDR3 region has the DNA TGTGCCAGCAGTTCTGGTAGTTATAATTCACCCCTCCACTTT. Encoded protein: CASSSGSYNSPLHF.